These T cell receptor beta chains were read from a single sample in a study of cytomegalovirus exposure and HLA in healthy donors. Sequencing used immunoSEQ multiplex PCR; TCRdb keeps in-frame clones, though not all of them. The table lists around 150,000 clones, 60% to 80% of them singletons. Sample: PBMCs. Receptor source: a man between 18 and 29 years old in good health and CMV-seropositive. Both conserved end residues are part of each CDR3. A D gene is named only where the DNA matches it firmly.

v_gene	d_gene	j_gene	CDR3aa
TRBV6-6	TRBD1	TRBJ1-4	CASSIRTGAHEKLFF
TRBV30	-	TRBJ1-5	CAWSRGPDPGNKPQHF
TRBV6-1	-	TRBJ1-1	CASSLRTDNTEAFF
TRBV7-9	TRBD2	TRBJ2-7	CSSILTSGLISSSYEQYF
TRBV30	-	TRBJ2-1	CAWSLRHNEQFF
TRBV7-8	-	TRBJ2-1	CASSLEGGRNEQFF
TRBV27	-	TRBJ1-1	CASSLVRNTEAFF
TRBV19	-	TRBJ2-7	CASSIRGPLEQYF
TRBV14	-	TRBJ1-1	CASSQDYRTEAFF
TRBV4-3	-	TRBJ2-7	CASSQEWAGGTYEQYF
TRBV29-1	-	TRBJ2-7	CSVLRGYEQYF
TRBV18	-	TRBJ1-1	CASSNAQGPLMNTEAFF
TRBV6-5	-	TRBJ2-7	CASTQWGGVAYEQYF
TRBV5-1	TRBD2	TRBJ2-7	CASSSSSLAGGPSEQYF
TRBV7-9	TRBD2	TRBJ2-2	CASSSPPSGWASTGELFF
TRBV5-4	-	TRBJ1-1	CASSPDTGEAFF
TRBV5-1	-	-	CASSLDGRGAYEQYF
TRBV6-5	TRBD1	TRBJ1-1	CASSSPGTGMNTEAFF
TRBV7-9	-	TRBJ2-7	CASSPDRATREQYF
TRBV30	TRBD1	TRBJ1-2	CAWSVEDRGTNYGYTF
TRBV7-7	-	TRBJ1-3	CAHSCPRNSGNTIYF
TRBV19	-	TRBJ2-1	CASSWGGAPYNEQFF
TRBV15	TRBD1	TRBJ1-1	CATSIGQGVTEAFF
TRBV29-1	-	TRBJ2-5	CSVEVAGRETQYF
TRBV11-3	-	TRBJ1-4	CASSLWDKKNEKLFF
TRBV7-2	-	TRBJ1-6	CASSLLPISSYNSPLHF
TRBV19	-	TRBJ1-4	CASWTVNEKLFF
TRBV6-1	-	TRBJ2-7	CASSEQIYEQYF
TRBV5-4	TRBD2	TRBJ2-5	CASSLASGGAETQYF
TRBV4-1	TRBD1	TRBJ1-1	CASSYGQAMNTEAFF
TRBV4-3	TRBD1	TRBJ1-2	CASSQMQGAHYGYTF
TRBV19	TRBD2	TRBJ2-3	CASTPGGPDTQYF
TRBV27	TRBD1	TRBJ1-5	CASSQTGGGQPQHF
TRBV9	-	TRBJ1-4	CASSVGTGHTTGGLFF
TRBV2	TRBD1	TRBJ2-7	CANSKGQSSSYEQYF
TRBV4-2	TRBD1	TRBJ1-6	CASRQQGQDSPLHF
TRBV14	-	TRBJ2-7	CASSQGAGIGYEQYF
TRBV7-8	-	TRBJ1-5	CASSDPGKGGNQPQHF
TRBV10-1	-	TRBJ2-7	CASKKRLEDEQYF
TRBV7-2	TRBD2	TRBJ2-1	CASRQPGLAFHEQFF
TRBV4-2	-	TRBJ1-5	CASSQDSGDQHF
TRBV30	TRBD2	TRBJ2-3	CAYEPGTSGGASTDTQYF
TRBV4-1	-	TRBJ2-7	CASSQEGLEYEQYF
TRBV9	-	TRBJ2-6	CASSTGTSGANVLTF
TRBV5-6	-	TRBJ1-2	CASSLGRFYGYTF
TRBV7-2	-	TRBJ2-6	CASSLMATSGANVLTF
TRBV30	-	TRBJ1-1	CAWTRDSTEAFF
TRBV11-2	-	TRBJ1-1	CASSLDFVTEAFF
TRBV19	-	TRBJ2-3	CASSTSAATDTQYF
TRBV5-5	-	TRBJ1-1	CASSLWRGSNTEAFF
TRBV5-5	TRBD1	TRBJ2-3	CASSYTGDLTDTQYF
TRBV19	-	TRBJ2-3	CASSIEGEYTDTQYF
TRBV19	TRBD1	TRBJ2-1	CASSGDRGSTEQFF
TRBV7-3	TRBD2	TRBJ2-1	CASSLTLIRTSGGNEQFF